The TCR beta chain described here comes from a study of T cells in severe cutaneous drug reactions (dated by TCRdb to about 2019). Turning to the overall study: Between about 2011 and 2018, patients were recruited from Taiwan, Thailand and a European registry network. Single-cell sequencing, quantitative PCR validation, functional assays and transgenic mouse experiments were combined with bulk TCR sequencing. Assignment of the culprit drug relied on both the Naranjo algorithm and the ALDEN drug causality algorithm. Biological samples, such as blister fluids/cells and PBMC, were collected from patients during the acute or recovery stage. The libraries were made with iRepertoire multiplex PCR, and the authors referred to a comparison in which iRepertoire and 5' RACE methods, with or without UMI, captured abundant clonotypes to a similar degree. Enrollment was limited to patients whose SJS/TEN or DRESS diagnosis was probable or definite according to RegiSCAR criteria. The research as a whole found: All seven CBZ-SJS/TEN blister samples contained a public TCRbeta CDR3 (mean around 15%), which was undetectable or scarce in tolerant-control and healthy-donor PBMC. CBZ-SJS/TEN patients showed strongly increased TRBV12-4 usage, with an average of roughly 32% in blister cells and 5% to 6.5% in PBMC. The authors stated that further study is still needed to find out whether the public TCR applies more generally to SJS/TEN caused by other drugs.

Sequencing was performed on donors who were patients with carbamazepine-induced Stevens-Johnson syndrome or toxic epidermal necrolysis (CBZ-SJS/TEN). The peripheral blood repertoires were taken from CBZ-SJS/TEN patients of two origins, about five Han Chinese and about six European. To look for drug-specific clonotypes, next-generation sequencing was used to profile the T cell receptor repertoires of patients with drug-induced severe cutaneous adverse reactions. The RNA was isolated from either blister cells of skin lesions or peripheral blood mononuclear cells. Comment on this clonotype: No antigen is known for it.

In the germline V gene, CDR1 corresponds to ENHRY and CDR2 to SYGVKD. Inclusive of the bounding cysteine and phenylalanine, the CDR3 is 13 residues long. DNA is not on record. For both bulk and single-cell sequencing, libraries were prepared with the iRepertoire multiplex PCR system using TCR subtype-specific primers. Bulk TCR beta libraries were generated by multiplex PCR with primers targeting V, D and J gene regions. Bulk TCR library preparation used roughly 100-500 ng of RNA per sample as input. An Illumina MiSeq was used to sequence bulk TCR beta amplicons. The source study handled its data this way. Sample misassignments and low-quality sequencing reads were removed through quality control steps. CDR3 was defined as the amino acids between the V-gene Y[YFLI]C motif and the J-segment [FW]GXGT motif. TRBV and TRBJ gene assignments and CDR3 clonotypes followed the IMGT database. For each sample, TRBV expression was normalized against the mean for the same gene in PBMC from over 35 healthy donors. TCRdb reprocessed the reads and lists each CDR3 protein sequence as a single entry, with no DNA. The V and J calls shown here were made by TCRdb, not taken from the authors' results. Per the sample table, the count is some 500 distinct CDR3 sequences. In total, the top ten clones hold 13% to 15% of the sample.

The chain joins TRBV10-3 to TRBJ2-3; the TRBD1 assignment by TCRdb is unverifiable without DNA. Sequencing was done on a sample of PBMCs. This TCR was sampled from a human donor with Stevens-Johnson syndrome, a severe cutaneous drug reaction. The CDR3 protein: CAIDRGGTDTQYF.